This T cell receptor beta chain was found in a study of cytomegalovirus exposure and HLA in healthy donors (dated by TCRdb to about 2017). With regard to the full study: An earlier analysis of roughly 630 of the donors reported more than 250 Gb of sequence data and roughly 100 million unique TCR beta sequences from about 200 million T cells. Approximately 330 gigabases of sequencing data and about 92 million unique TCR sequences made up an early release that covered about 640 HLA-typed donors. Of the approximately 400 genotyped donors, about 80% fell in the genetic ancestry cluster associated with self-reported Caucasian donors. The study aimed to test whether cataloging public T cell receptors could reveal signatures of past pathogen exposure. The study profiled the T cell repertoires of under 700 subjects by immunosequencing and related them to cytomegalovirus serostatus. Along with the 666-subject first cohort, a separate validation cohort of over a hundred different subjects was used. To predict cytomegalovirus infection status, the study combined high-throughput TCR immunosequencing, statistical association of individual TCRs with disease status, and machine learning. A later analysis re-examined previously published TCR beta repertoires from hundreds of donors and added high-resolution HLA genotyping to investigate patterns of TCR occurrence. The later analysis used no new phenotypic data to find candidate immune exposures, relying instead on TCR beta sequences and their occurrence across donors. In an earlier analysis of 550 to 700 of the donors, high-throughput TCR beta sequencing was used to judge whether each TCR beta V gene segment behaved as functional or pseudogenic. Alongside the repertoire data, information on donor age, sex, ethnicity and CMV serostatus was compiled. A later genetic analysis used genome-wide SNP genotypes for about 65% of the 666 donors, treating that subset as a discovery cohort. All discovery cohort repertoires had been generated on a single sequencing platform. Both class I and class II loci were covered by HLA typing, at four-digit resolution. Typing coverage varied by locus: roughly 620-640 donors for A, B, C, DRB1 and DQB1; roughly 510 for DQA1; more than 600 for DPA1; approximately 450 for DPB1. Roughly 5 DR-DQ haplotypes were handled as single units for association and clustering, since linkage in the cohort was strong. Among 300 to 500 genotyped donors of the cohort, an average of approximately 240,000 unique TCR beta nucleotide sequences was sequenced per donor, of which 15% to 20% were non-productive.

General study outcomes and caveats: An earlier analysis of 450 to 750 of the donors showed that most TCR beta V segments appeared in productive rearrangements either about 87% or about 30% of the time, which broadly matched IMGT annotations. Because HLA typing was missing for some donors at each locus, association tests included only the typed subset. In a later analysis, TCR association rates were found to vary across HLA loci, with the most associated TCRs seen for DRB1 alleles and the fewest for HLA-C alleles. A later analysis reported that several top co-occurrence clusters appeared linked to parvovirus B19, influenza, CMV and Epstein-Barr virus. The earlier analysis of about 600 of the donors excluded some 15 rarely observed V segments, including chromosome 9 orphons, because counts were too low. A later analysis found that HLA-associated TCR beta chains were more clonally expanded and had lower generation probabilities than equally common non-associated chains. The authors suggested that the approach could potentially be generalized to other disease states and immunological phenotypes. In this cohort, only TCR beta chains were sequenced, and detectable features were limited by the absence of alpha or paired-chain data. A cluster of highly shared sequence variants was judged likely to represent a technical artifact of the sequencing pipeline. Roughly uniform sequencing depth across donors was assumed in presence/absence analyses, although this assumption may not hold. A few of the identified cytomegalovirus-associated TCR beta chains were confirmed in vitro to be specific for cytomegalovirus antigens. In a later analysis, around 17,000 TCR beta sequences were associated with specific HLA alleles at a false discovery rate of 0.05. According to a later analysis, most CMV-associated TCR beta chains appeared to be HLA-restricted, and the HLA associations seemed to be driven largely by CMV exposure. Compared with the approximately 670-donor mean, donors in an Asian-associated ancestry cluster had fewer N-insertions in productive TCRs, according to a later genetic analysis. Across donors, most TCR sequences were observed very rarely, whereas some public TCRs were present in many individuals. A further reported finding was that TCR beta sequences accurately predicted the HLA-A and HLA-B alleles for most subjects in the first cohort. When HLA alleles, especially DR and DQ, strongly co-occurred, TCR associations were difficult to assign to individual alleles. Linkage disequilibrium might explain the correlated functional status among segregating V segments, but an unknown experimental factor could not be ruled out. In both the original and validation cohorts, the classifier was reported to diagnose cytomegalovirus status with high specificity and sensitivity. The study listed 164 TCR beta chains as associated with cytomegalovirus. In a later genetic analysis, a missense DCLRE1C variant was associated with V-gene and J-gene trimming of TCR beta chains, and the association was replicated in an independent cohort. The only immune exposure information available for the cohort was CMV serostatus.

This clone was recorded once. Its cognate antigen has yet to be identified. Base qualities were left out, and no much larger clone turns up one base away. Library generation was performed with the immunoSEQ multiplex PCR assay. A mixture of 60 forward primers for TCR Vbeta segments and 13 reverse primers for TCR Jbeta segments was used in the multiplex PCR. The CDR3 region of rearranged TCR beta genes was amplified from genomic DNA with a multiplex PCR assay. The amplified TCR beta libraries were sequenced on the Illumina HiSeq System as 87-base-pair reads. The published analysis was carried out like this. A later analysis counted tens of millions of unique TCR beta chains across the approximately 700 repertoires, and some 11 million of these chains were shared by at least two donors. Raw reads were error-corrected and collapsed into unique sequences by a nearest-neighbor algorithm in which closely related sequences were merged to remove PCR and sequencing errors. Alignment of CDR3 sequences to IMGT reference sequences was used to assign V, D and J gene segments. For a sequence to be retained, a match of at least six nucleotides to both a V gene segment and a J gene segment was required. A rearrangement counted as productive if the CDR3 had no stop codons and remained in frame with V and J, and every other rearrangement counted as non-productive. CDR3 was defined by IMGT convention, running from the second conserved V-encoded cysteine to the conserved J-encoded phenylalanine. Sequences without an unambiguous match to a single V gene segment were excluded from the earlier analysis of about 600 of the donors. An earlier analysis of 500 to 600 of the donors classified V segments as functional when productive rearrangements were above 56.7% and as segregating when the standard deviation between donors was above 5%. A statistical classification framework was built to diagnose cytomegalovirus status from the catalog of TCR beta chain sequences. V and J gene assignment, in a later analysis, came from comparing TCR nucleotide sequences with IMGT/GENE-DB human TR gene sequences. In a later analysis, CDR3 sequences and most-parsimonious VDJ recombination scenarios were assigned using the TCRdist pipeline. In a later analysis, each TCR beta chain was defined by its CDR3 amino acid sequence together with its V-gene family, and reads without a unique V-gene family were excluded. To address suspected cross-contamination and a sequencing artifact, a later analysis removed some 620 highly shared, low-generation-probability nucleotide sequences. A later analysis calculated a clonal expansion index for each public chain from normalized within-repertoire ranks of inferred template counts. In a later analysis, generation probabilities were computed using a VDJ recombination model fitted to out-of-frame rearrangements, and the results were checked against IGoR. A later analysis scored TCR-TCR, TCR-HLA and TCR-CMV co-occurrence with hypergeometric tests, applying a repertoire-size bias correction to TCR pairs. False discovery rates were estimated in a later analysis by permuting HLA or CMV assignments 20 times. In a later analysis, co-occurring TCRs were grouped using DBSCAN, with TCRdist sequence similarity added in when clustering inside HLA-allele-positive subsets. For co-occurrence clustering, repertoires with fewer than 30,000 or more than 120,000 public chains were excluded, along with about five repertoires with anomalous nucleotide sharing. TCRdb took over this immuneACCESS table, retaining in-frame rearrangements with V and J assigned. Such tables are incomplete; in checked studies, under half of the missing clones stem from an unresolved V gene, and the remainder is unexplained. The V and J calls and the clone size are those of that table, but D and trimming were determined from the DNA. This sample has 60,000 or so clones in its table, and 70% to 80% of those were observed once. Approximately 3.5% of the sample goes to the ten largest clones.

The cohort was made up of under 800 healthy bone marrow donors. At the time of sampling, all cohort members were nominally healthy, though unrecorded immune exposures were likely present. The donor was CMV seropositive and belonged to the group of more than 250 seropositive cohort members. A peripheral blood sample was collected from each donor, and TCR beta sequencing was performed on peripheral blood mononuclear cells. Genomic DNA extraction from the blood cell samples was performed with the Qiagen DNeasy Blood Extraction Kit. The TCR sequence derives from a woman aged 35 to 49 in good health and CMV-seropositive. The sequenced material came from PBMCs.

The nucleotides are TGTGCCAGCAGCTACTATGGTGAGCAGTTCTTC. Protein translation: CASSYYGEQFF. The chain couples TRBV7-9 to TRBJ2-1, with no confidently assigned D gene. V is pared back by 4 bases and J by 9 bases, with 7 bases lying between the germline termini. The CDR3 measures 11 amino acids from cysteine to phenylalanine. CDR3 DNA is the only sequence kept; it has 33 bases, read in frame from the first base. Per the germline V gene (reference sequence), SEHNR is the CDR1 and FQNEAQ is the CDR2.